Listed here is a single T cell receptor (beta chain). Profiling of TCR beta VDJ combinations and CDR3 sequences used genomic DNA as template. In TCRdb, the reads were re-called with MiXCR into one record per CDR3 protein. The sample holds around 430,000 distinct CDR3 sequences, less than 35% seen once. Germline V gene lookup returns CDR1 SGHDT and CDR2 YYEEEE. The CDR3 covers 13 residues. V was clipped by 2 bases and J by 4 bases, with 9 bases between them. For sequencing, patients were chosen who had shown expansion of CD8+CD57+ cells by flow cytometry. The data derive from a study of CD8+CD57+ T cells in acquired aplastic anemia.

The sample comprised sorted CD4+, CD8+, or CD8+CD57+ T cells (not recorded which) from PBMCs. The J gene is TRBJ1-2, the V gene TRBV5-6; D not resolved. The origin of this receptor is a human donor with aplastic anemia. The CDR3 nucleotides read TGTGCCAGCAGCTTTTTCGACACCTATGGCTACACCTTC. Translating it yields CASSFFDTYGYTF. Drawing the rest from reference TRBV5-6 and TRBJ1-2, the complete variable domain is DAGVTQSPTHLIKTRGQQVTLRCSPKSGHDTVSWYQQALGQGPQFIFQYYEEEERQRGNFPDRFSGHQFPNYSSELNVNALLLGDSALYLCASSFFDTYGYTFGSGTRLTVV.